The T cell receptor (beta chain) under discussion was sequenced for a study of T-cell reconstitution after alpha-beta-depleted transplantation in children. Study-level points and caveats: T cells produced anew were the main source of T-cell counts and diversity one year after transplant. Some patients' high day-60 TCRbeta diversity was traced to surviving recipient T cells and thymic progenitors. Roughly two months post-transplant, alpha-beta T cells reportedly originated from several hundred graft clones that had expanded.

In its sample, this clonotype was seen a few times. As yet, its antigen is unknown. Unique molecular identifiers were built into the TCRbeta library. TCRdb redid the calling of the PCR reads with MiXCR, one entry per CDR3 protein. In the table there are fewer than 550,000 distinct CDR3 sequences, roughly 10% of which are singletons. V dropped 2 bases and J dropped 0; count of bases not matched to a gene: 7. Germline V gene lookup returns CDR1 SEHNR and CDR2 FQNEAQ (reference sequence). CDR3 length: 17 residues. Source: PBMCs, mostly from graft donor cells, taken 180 days after TCRalphabeta/CD19-depleted stem cell transplant. The chain links TRBV7-9 to TRBJ2-5; TRBD2 matches at 9 bases. The TCR comes from a female patient aged 2-15 years who had a stem cell transplant for aplastic anemia, so the T cells may come from the graft donor. The CDR3 spells CASSLSTSGRYQETQYF. The CDR3 region has the DNA TGTGCCAGCAGCTTATCAACCAGCGGGAGGTACCAAGAGACCCAGTACTTC.